This TCR beta chain was sequenced for a study of T cells expressing NK-cell markers. Whole-study results and caveats: Among CD8+ T cells from six donors, dominant NKG2C+ clonotypes accounted for roughly 1.0-7.0%.

Germline V CDR1 and CDR2: LGHNA, YNFKEQ. This CDR3 spans 13 amino acids. As concerns this clonotype: Its antigen is unknown.

Production of TCR beta cDNA relied on 5'RACE template switching with UMIs. Each CDR3 protein gets one entry in TCRdb, which reprocessed the 5' RACE reads and gives no DNA. The sample totals roughly 180,000 distinct CDR3 sequences. The TCR sequence derives from a woman between 18 and 70 years old in good health. Sequenced: blood T cells: a sorted CD56 or NKG2C T cell subset, CD4+ or CD8+ T cells, or bulk PBMC T cells (not recorded which). The chain employs TRBV4-2 and TRBJ2-7; TCRdb's D call, TRBD1, is unchecked because there is no DNA. CDR3 region: CASSQDIAGTKYF.